The TCR beta chain under discussion was sequenced for a study of CD8+ T cells in alopecia areata. Following RNA extraction, reverse transcription yielded cDNA that acted as the sequencing template. Assay: immunoSEQ multiplex PCR; the TCRdb copy retains only in-frame clones and omits some. The data contain about 150,000 clones, more than 45% of them seen just once; the ten biggest clones take up roughly a fifth. The CDR3 totals 13 residues. Germline-derived CDR1 and CDR2 are SEHNR and FQNEAQ (reference sequence). V was trimmed by 5 bases and J by 7 bases, leaving 14 bases between them. Cell sorting on a FACSAria was used to separate CD4+ and CD8+ T cells from the PBMCs.

The TCR originated in a human donor with alopecia areata. Here the sequenced sample was CD8+ T cells sorted from blood, taken at week 0. This chain joins TRBV7-9 and TRBJ1-2, with D maybe TRBD1 (6 bases). CDR3 protein: CASSPGGAGGYTF. As DNA, the CDR3 is TGTGCCAGCAGCCCTGGGGGGGCCGGTGGCTACACCTTC.